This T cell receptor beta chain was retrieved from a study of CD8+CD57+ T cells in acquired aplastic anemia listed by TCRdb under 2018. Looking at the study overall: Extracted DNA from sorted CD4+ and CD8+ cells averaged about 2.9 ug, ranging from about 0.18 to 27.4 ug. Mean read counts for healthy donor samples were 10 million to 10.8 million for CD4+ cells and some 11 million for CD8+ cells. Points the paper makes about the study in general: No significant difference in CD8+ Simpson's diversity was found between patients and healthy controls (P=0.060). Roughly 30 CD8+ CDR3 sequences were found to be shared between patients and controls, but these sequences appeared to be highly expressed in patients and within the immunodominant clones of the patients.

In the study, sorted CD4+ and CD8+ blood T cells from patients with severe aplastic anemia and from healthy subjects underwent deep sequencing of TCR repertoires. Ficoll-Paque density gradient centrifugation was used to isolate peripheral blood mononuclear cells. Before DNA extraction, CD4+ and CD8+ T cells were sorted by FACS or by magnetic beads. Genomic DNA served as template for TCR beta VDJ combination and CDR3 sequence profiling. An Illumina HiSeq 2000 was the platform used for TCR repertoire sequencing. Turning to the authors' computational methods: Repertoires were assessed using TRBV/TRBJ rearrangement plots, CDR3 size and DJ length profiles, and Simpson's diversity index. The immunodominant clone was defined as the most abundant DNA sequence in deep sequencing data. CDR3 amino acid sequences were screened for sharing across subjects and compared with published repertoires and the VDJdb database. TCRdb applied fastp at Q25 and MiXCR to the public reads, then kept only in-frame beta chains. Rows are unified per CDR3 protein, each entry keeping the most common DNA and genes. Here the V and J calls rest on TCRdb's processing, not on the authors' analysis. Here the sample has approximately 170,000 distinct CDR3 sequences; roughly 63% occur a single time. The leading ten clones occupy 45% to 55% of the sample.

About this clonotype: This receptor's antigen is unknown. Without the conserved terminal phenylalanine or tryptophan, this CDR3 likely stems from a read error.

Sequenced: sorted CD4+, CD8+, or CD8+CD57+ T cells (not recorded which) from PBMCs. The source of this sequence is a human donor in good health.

The CDR3 protein: CASSQTGTAFEQYL. The base sequence is TGTGCCAGCAGTCAAACCGGGACAGCCTTCGAGCAGTACCTC. Here the chain combines TRBV6-2 or TRBV6-3 and TRBJ2-7, with 7 bases in between that match TRBD1. The CDR3 is 14 residues long, counting both termini. Solely the CDR3 DNA is kept, with 42 bases framed from the first base. Via the germline V gene, CDR1 is MNHEY and CDR2 SVGEGT. V is cut back by 5 bases and J by 6 bases, with 10 bases in the junction unmatched.